The 29 T cell receptor beta chains listed next were all sequenced from one sample in a study of T cell changes during pregnancy in multiple sclerosis. The protocol was immunoSEQ multiplex PCR, while the TCRdb copy is restricted to in-frame clones and leaves out a portion. This sample has some 80,000 clones; roughly nine tenths occur once, and the top ten carry approximately 0.88%. This specimen was peripheral blood, taken in the first trimester of pregnancy. The receptors were gathered from a female donor in good health, enrolled as a control in a pregnancy study.

The chain couples TRBV5-1 to TRBJ2-5, with 8 bases matching TRBD1. The germline CDR1 and CDR2 sequences are SGHRS and YFSETQ. This CDR3 contains 15 residues. V lost 4 bases to trimming and J lost 4 bases; unmatched junction nucleotides: 9. The CDR3 nucleotides are TGCGCCAGCAGCCGAGGGACAGGACTAACAGAGACCCAGTACTTC. Translation: CASSRGTGLTETQYF.

Worth noting for this clone: Here the CDR3 omits its conserved ending phenylalanine or tryptophan, so a read error is the likely source. The limits of the CDR3 on the DNA are not certain, so only TCRdb's listed CDR3 is given. The chain uses TRBV14 and TRBJ1-1; the DNA was not compared with TRBD1, the D call given in the table. CDR1 and CDR2 from the germline V gene are SGHDN and FVKESK. The CDR3 comprises 11 residues, both ends counted. The CDR3 is CASSQDLRTGG.

The V gene is TRBV6-4, the J gene TRBJ2-1, with TRBD2 matching over 16 bases. V shed 3 bases and J 7 bases; nucleotides not matched to a gene: 0. Germline loops: CDR1 MRHNA, CDR2 SNTAGT. The CDR3 length is 15 residues. The CDR3 bases are TGTGCCAGCAGTGAGGGACTAGCGGGGGGGAATGAGCAGTTCTTC. Encoded protein: CASSEGLAGGNEQFF.

This clone came up a few times. The chain is built from TRBV27 and TRBJ1-1, with 9 bases fitting TRBD1. In germline, CDR1 is MNHEY, CDR2 SMNVEV (reference sequence). V lost 8 bases to trimming and J lost 11 bases; unmatched junction nucleotides: 9. This CDR3 has 12 amino acids. This CDR3 reads CASGLGQGTAFF. The CDR3 coding sequence is TGTGCCAGCGGACTTGGACAGGGGACGGCTTTCTTT.

This chain connects TRBV29-1 to TRBJ1-3; the D gene is possibly TRBD1 (5 bases). Germline V CDR1 and CDR2: SQVTM, ANQGSEA. V was clipped by 6 bases and J by 0 bases, with 12 bases between them. CDR3 length: 14 residues. CDR3 in DNA: TGCAGCGTAAACAGACAGAGCTCTGGAAACACCATATATTTT. Amino acids: CSVNRQSSGNTIYF.

This chain connects TRBV2 to TRBJ2-7; TRBD1 agrees at 7 bases. The CDR3 runs 14 residues. Looked up from germline, CDR1 is SNHLY and CDR2 is FYNNEI. V dropped 6 bases and J dropped 2; count of bases not matched to a gene: 7. The CDR3 DNA is TGTGCCAGCAGACCACGACAGGGCGCCTACGAGCAGTACTTC. It yields the protein CASRPRQGAYEQYF.

This rearrangement joins TRBV7-2 to TRBJ2-3, with 12 positions matching TRBD2. Germline-derived CDR1 and CDR2 are SGHTA and FQGNSA. The CDR3 length is 15 residues. V lost 5 bases to trimming and J lost 6 bases; unmatched junction nucleotides: 6. Here the CDR3 DNA reads TGTGCCAGCAGCCCTAGCGGGGGGGCAGGCGATACGCAGTATTTT. Its translation: CASSPSGGAGDTQYF. The variable domain in full, with the rest retrieved from reference TRBV7-2 and TRBJ2-3, is GAGVSQSPSNKVTEKGKDVELRCDPISGHTALYWYRQSLGQGLEFLIYFQGNSAPDKSGLPSDRFSAERTGGSVSTLTIQRTQQEDSAVYLCASSPSGGAGDTQYFGPGTRLTVL.

The chain recombines TRBV5-4 with TRBJ2-1; 9 nucleotides line up with TRBD1. CDR1 and CDR2 (germline): SGHNT, YYREEE (reference sequence). The junction had 5 bases not matched to a gene; V was cut back by 3 bases and J by 4 bases. CDR3 length: 15 amino acids. This chain's CDR3 is CASSSRDRAYNEQFF. The CDR3 nucleotides read TGTGCCAGCAGCTCGAGGGACAGGGCTTACAATGAGCAGTTCTTC.

The chain recombines TRBV30 with TRBJ2-5; D might be TRBD2 (6 bases). The V end was cut by 5 bases, the J end by 4 bases, with 17 bases between. Germline lookup yields CDR1 GTSNPN and CDR2 SVGIG (reference sequence). This CDR3 is built from 14 residues. The CDR3 loop is CAWCFGSGVETQYF. The DNA of the CDR3 is TGTGCCTGGTGTTTCGGATCGGGAGTAGAGACCCAGTACTTC.

The rearrangement uses TRBV18 and TRBJ1-2, with TRBD1 matching over 9 bases. Germline V lookup: CDR1 KGHSH, CDR2 LQKENI. V shed 0 bases, J shed 6 bases, and the junction held 2 bases outside the gene matches. The CDR3 is 14 residues long. CDR3 amino acids: CASSPPGQGHGYTF. CDR3 in DNA: TGTGCCAGCTCACCACCCGGACAGGGGCATGGCTACACCTTC.

The rearrangement uses TRBV19 and TRBJ1-6; 7 bases align to TRBD1. Germline V gene sequence: CDR1 LNHDA, CDR2 SQIVND (reference sequence). J gave up 2 bases and V 5 bases, and 6 bases lay outside the gene matches. This CDR3 spans 16 amino acids. CDR3 coding DNA: TGTGCCAGTAGTTCCAAACAGGGGACCTATAATTCACCCCTCCACTTT. This gives the protein CASSSKQGTYNSPLHF.

The chain employs TRBV6-6 and TRBJ1-5; D is unresolved. V was pared by 0 bases and J by 0 bases, with 9 bases between. Germline V CDR1 and CDR2: MNHNY, SVGAGI (reference sequence). CDR3 size: 16 residues. The DNA of the CDR3 is TGTGCCAGCAGTTACTCGTCGCAGGATAGCAATCAGCCCCAGCATTTT. Amino acids: CASSYSSQDSNQPQHF.

This clone was counted many times. The chain is built from TRBV5-1 and TRBJ2-7, with 10 positions matching TRBD2. The V segment lost 0 bases and the J segment 7 bases; nucleotides outside the gene matches: 4. Germline values: CDR1 SGHRS, CDR2 YFSETQ. The CDR3 covers 14 residues. CDR3 coding DNA: TGCGCCAGCAGCTTGGATCTGACTAGCGGGGAGCAGTACTTC. Translated: CASSLDLTSGEQYF. Looking up the rest from reference TRBV5-1 and TRBJ2-7 gives the full variable domain: KAGVTQTPRYLIKTRGQQVTLSCSPISGHRSVSWYQQTPGQGLQFLFEYFSETQRNKGNFPGRFSGRQFSNSRSEMNVSTLELGDSALYLCASSLDLTSGEQYFGPGTRLTVT.

V and J are TRBV5-6 and TRBJ2-1; 11 bases fit TRBD2. The V and J ends lost 2 bases and 9 bases, in that order; junction bases with no gene match: 7. Germline assignment: CDR1 SGHDT and CDR2 YYEEEE. The CDR3 has 15 residues. DNA of the CDR3: TGTGCCAGCAGCTTCCCTAGCGGGGGGCGGGGTGAGCAGTTCTTC. Translating it yields CASSFPSGGRGEQFF.

V is TRBV29-1 and J is TRBJ2-7, with D possibly TRBD1 on 6 matching bases. CDR3 size: 13 residues. Germline lookup yields CDR1 SQVTM and CDR2 ANQGSEA. Trimming took off 6 bases at V and 5 bases at J, with 17 bases between the two ends. CDR3 protein: CSVGTPGLDEQYF. The CDR3 nucleotides are TGCAGCGTGGGGACACCAGGCTTGGACGAGCAGTACTTC.

This clone was recorded only once. The V call is TRBV19, the J call TRBJ1-1, with no clear D. Between the trimmed V and J ends, which lost 5 bases and 6 bases, there was a span of 13 bases. Looked up from germline, CDR1 is LNHDA and CDR2 is SQIVND (reference sequence). There are 13 residues in the CDR3. The CDR3 spells CASSPGIRSEAFF. CDR3 nucleotides: TGTGCCAGTAGTCCCGGGATCCGCTCTGAAGCTTTCTTT.

As regards this clone: Different DNA sequences within this sample yield the same CDR3. CDR3 sequence (DNA): TGTGCCAGCAGCGTGACAAGCGGGGGGGCTAGAGATACGCAGTATTTT. Translating gives CASSVTSGGARDTQYF. The rearrangement links TRBV9 to TRBJ2-3; TRBD2 matches 10 bases. With V trimmed by 2 bases and J by 5 bases, 8 bases remained unmatched. This CDR3 has 16 residues. Per germline, CDR1 SGDLS and CDR2 YYNGEE.

The chain combines TRBV14 with TRBJ1-1, with 7 bases matching TRBD1. This CDR3 contains 13 residues. Trimming cost V 5 bases and J 5 bases; bases outside gene matches: 5. Per germline, CDR1 SGHDN and CDR2 FVKESK. The DNA for the CDR3 is TGTGCCAGCAGCTATGACAGGGTTACTGAAGCTTTCTTT. Amino acid sequence: CASSYDRVTEAFF.

V gene TRBV6-5 combines with J gene TRBJ1-2, with 11 bases that match TRBD1. Germline assignment: CDR1 MNHEY and CDR2 SVGAGI. The ends lost 5 bases at V and 4 bases at J; junction bases unmatched: 3. The CDR3 runs 14 residues. CDR3 in amino acids: CASSRDRGGYGYTF. In DNA, the CDR3 is TGTGCCAGCAGTCGGGACAGGGGGGGCTATGGCTACACCTTC.

The chain recombines TRBV19 with TRBJ1-5, with 10 bases lining up with TRBD1. The V gene end was trimmed by 6 bases and the J gene end by 4 bases; junction bases not matched to a gene: 6. The germline gives CDR1 LNHDA, CDR2 SQIVND (reference sequence). The CDR3 is made up of 15 amino acids. Here the CDR3 DNA reads TGTGCCAGTAGGACACCGGGACAGGGGAATCAGCCCCAGCATTTT. Encoded protein: CASRTPGQGNQPQHF.

The chain links TRBV29-1 to TRBJ2-7, with 7 nucleotides matching TRBD2. The CDR3 has 16 amino acids. The junction had 11 bases not matched to a gene; V was cut back by 1 base and J by 2 bases. Per germline, CDR1 SQVTM and CDR2 ANQGSEA. This chain's CDR3 is CSVEGEAGTSPYEQYF. DNA of the CDR3: TGCAGCGTTGAAGGGGAAGCGGGGACCTCTCCCTACGAGCAGTACTTC.

The V and J genes are TRBV6-6 and TRBJ1-2; 7 bases are a match to TRBD1. CDR3 length equals 14 residues. Germline V gene data show CDR1 as MNHNY and CDR2 as SVGAGI (reference sequence). J gave up 4 bases and V 4 bases, and 6 bases lay outside the gene matches. This CDR3 reads CASSSRTGSYGYTF. For the CDR3, the DNA is TGTGCCAGCAGTTCAAGGACAGGCAGCTATGGCTACACCTTC.

The rearrangement uses TRBV27 and TRBJ2-7; D may be TRBD1 (5 bases). Trimming took off 6 bases at V and 3 bases at J, with 15 bases between the two ends. CDR3 length: 14 residues. From germline, CDR1 is MNHEY and CDR2 SMNVEV (reference sequence). The DNA of the CDR3 is TGTGCCAGCAGGGTCGACCGGACAAGCTACGAGCAGTACTTC. This translates into CASRVDRTSYEQYF.

The chain employs TRBV9 and TRBJ1-1; TRBD1 aligns across 11 bases. The trim removed 3 bases at V and 0 bases at J, leaving 4 bases unmatched. Germline V gene data show CDR1 as SGDLS and CDR2 as YYNGEE. The CDR3 covers 16 residues. CDR3 loop: CASSAGTGGLNTEAFF. In DNA, the CDR3 is TGTGCCAGCAGCGCCGGGACAGGGGGGTTGAACACTGAAGCTTTCTTT.

The J gene is TRBJ1-4, the V gene TRBV28; D perhaps matches TRBD1 (5 bases). CDR1 is MDHEN and CDR2 is SYDVKM in the germline V gene. This CDR3 is built from 13 residues. Trimming took 6 bases from V and 8 from J, leaving 13 bases between them. As DNA, the CDR3 is TGTGCCAGCAGCCAGGGAGGGTACGAAAAACTGTTTTTT. Translated, it gives CASSQGGYEKLFF.

The chain carries TRBV11-2 and TRBJ1-1, with TRBD1 matching over 7 bases. Germline CDR1 SGHAT, CDR2 FQNNGV. The V segment lost 5 bases and the J segment 3 bases; nucleotides outside the gene matches: 6. The CDR3 contains 14 residues. Here the CDR3 DNA reads TGTGCCAGCAGCATTCGCAGGGGGTACACTGAAGCTTTCTTT. Protein sequence: CASSIRRGYTEAFF.

The chain carries TRBV5-5 and TRBJ1-2; 10 bases are shared with TRBD1. Germline values: CDR1 SGHKS, CDR2 YYEKEE (reference sequence). The CDR3 totals 15 residues. Trimming removed 4 bases from V and 7 bases from J; junction bases left unmatched: 10. CDR3 amino acids: CASSPRDRGLGGYTF. CDR3 DNA: TGTGCCAGCAGCCCCCGGGACAGGGGTTTGGGTGGCTACACCTTC.

The chain combines TRBV6-6 with TRBJ1-2; 7 positions agree with TRBD1. V trimming: 2 bases; J trimming: 4 bases; junction bases outside the gene matches: 4. Germline CDR1 and CDR2: MNHNY and SVGAGI (reference sequence). This CDR3 region has 14 residues. As DNA, the CDR3 is TGTGCCAGCAGTTACCCGACAGGGCCCTATGGCTACACCTTC. This sequence encodes CASSYPTGPYGYTF.

This chain links TRBV4-3 with TRBJ2-3; tentative D call: TRBD1 (6 bases). The germline V and J ends were trimmed by 0 bases and 2 bases, with 18 bases remaining between them. Per germline, CDR1 LGHNA and CDR2 YSLEER. The CDR3 runs 18 residues. The CDR3 nucleotides are TGCGCCAGCAGCCAAGATCATCCAGGGGCAATCCTCACAGATACGCAGTATTTT. This gives the protein CASSQDHPGAILTDTQYF.